The rows below give T cell receptor beta chains drawn from one sample of a study of cytomegalovirus exposure and HLA in healthy donors. Sequenced by immunoSEQ multiplex PCR; TCRdb stores in-frame clones only, minus some. The profile shows roughly 65,000 clones, approximately 70% of them singletons. Sequencing was carried out using PBMCs. Receptor source: a man aged 35 to 55 in good health and CMV-seropositive. Both conserved end residues are part of each CDR3. A D gene is named only where the DNA matches it firmly. The size of a clone is reported for some rows only, either as once, few or many, or as a class for expanded clones.

d_call,v_call,j_call,clone_size,cdr3_aa,cdr3_nt
NA,TRBV9,TRBJ2-7,NA,CASSVGGQTEQYF,TGTGCCAGCAGCGTAGGAGGACAGACCGAGCAGTACTTC
NA,TRBV7-2,TRBJ2-7,NA,CASSSSGTDYYEQYF,TGTGCCAGCAGCTCGTCCGGGACGGACTACTACGAGCAGTACTTC
TRBD1,TRBV29-1,TRBJ2-2,NA,CSVGGTGGDGWTGELFF,TGCAGCGTTGGGGGGACAGGGGGCGATGGTTGGACCGGGGAGCTGTTTTTT
TRBD2,TRBV10-3,TRBJ2-5,NA,CAISGLAGVGETQYF,TGTGCCATCAGTGGACTAGCGGGAGTCGGAGAGACCCAGTACTTC
TRBD2,TRBV7-2,TRBJ2-7,NA,CASSSTGGGYEQYF,TGTGCCAGCAGCTCCACGGGAGGGGGGTACGAGCAGTACTTC
NA,TRBV11-1,TRBJ2-7,NA,CASSNFRSGAGEQYF,TGTGCCAGCAGCAACTTTAGGTCAGGGGCTGGCGAGCAGTACTTC
TRBD1,TRBV4-1,TRBJ1-2,NA,CASSQSGQGASGGYTF,TGCGCCAGCAGCCAATCTGGACAGGGGGCGTCTGGGGGCTACACCTTC
TRBD1,TRBV19,TRBJ1-3,NA,CASSTSGQSSGNTIYF,TGTGCCAGTAGTACCTCGGGACAGAGCTCTGGAAACACCATATATTTT
NA,TRBV5-1,TRBJ2-7,NA,CASSLEGLNYEQYF,TGCGCCAGCAGCTTGGAAGGACTAAACTACGAGCAGTACTTC
TRBD1,TRBV27,TRBJ2-2,NA,CASSLSTGGTGELFF,TGTGCCAGCAGTTTATCGACAGGGGGCACCGGGGAGCTGTTTTTT
NA,TRBV30,TRBJ1-5,NA,CAWSVLGLVTQHF,TGTGCCTGGAGTGTACTAGGCCTGGTGACCCAGCATTTT
TRBD1,TRBV7-9,TRBJ2-7,NA,CASSFRDRGHEQYF,TGTGCCAGCAGCTTCCGGGACAGGGGGCACGAGCAGTACTTC
NA,TRBV12-5,TRBJ2-7,NA,CASGYDRSLYEQYF,TGTGCTAGTGGTTATGACAGGAGCCTCTACGAGCAGTACTTC
NA,TRBV29-1,TRBJ2-3,once,CSLTGSLNTDTQYF,TGCAGCCTAACCGGGAGTCTGAACACAGATACGCAGTATTTT
NA,TRBV9,TRBJ2-2,NA,CASSVGQVGTGELFF,TGTGCCAGCAGCGTAGGACAGGTGGGCACCGGGGAGCTGTTTTTT
NA,TRBV6-5,TRBJ1-1,NA,CASIKEAGIEAFF,TGTGCCAGCATAAAAGAAGCAGGGATCGAAGCTTTCTTT
NA,TRBV6-5,TRBJ2-5,NA,CASRSPRAGETQYF,TGTGCCAGCAGATCCCCCAGGGCTGGAGAGACCCAGTACTTC
NA,TRBV7-8,TRBJ2-7,NA,CASSLEVGYEQYF,TGTGCCAGCAGCTTAGAGGTCGGGTACGAGCAGTACTTC
TRBD1,TRBV6-6,TRBJ1-6,NA,CASRSTWGQVNSPLHF,TGTGCCAGCAGATCCACCTGGGGACAGGTCAATTCACCCCTCCACTTT
NA,TRBV5-3,TRBJ1-3,NA,CASRRYSGNTIYF,TGTGCCAGTCGGAGATACTCTGGAAACACCATATATTTT
NA,TRBV2,TRBJ2-5,NA,CATSGLGETQYF,TGTGCCACCTCTGGCCTAGGAGAGACCCAGTACTTC
NA,TRBV15,TRBJ1-1,NA,CATSPVRAQNTEAFF,TGTGCCACCAGCCCCGTGCGGGCCCAGAACACTGAAGCTTTCTTT
NA,TRBV18,TRBJ1-1,few,CASSPDGTPTIGNTEAFF,TGTGCCAGCTCACCAGATGGGACACCGACCATTGGGAACACTGAAGCTTTCTTT
TRBD1,TRBV4-3,TRBJ2-3,once,CASSQGAEQGIDTQYF,TGCGCCAGCAGCCAAGGGGCGGAACAGGGGATAGATACGCAGTATTTT